This passage covers 30 T cell receptor beta chains from one sample sequenced in a study of OX40 agonist ivuxolimab in advanced cancers. The table came from immunoSEQ multiplex PCR; TCRdb's copy has only in-frame clones and leaves some out. The sample gives 26,000 or so clones, 76% of which show up once; about 15% is in the top ten. Sequenced material: CD4+ or CD8+ T cells sorted from blood, taken in a trial of the OX40 agonist ivuxolimab. The source is an adult with an advanced solid tumor such as melanoma, head and neck, liver or kidney cancer.

The V and J genes are TRBV18 and TRBJ2-3; TRBD2 matches 7 bases. V lost 6 bases, J lost 0 bases, and 9 bases stayed unmatched. Per the germline V gene, CDR1 is KGHSH and CDR2 is LQKENI. The CDR3 extends over 16 amino acids. The CDR3 reads CASSYARTRSTDTQYF. In DNA, the CDR3 is TGTGCCAGCTCCTACGCCCGGACTAGAAGCACAGATACGCAGTATTTT.

This clone has just one count. The V gene is TRBV19, the J gene TRBJ1-2; D is unresolved. Per germline, CDR1 LNHDA and CDR2 SQIVND (reference sequence). V was trimmed by 7 bases and J by 6 bases, leaving 12 bases between them. CDR3 length: 12 residues. The CDR3 reads CASTWQSDGYTF. Here the CDR3 DNA reads TGTGCCAGTACGTGGCAGTCGGATGGCTACACCTTC.

The V call is TRBV6-5, the J call TRBJ1-2; D is uncertain. The CDR3 sequence is 16 residues long. Germline V gene data show CDR1 as MNHEY and CDR2 as SVGAGI. With 4 bases removed from V and 0 bases from J, the gap between germline ends came to 15 bases. CDR3 in amino acids: CASSSWVGGANYGYTF. CDR3 DNA sequence: TGTGCCAGCAGTTCGTGGGTTGGTGGGGCTAACTATGGCTACACCTTC.

This sequence joins TRBV20-1 and TRBJ2-2; D gene uncertain. V lost 7 bases to trimming and J lost 1 base, with 4 bases between them. Germline loops: CDR1 DFQATT, CDR2 SNEGSKA (reference sequence). The CDR3 consists of 11 residues. The CDR3 is CSVWNTGELFF. For the CDR3, the DNA is TGCAGTGTATGGAACACCGGGGAGCTGTTTTTT.

The chain employs TRBV9 and TRBJ2-5; D not resolved. V was shortened by 4 bases and J by 5 bases, with 15 bases between the two germline ends. CDR1 is SGDLS and CDR2 is YYNGEE in the germline V gene. The CDR3 sequence is 14 residues long. CDR3 region: CASSPRTSRETQYF. The CDR3, as DNA: TGTGCCAGCAGCCCCCGAACCAGCCGGGAGACCCAGTACTTC.

The J gene is TRBJ1-1, the V gene TRBV9; no clear D. Trimming removed 1 base at V and 1 base at J, with 5 bases between. Per the germline V gene, CDR1 is SGDLS and CDR2 is YYNGEE. CDR3 length: 13 amino acids. CDR3 DNA: TGTGCCAGCAGCGTACAGCCGAACACTGAAGCTTTCTTT. Its translation is CASSVQPNTEAFF. Using reference TRBV9 and TRBJ1-1 for the parts outside the CDR3, the full variable domain is DSGVTQTPKHLITATGQRVTLRCSPRSGDLSVYWYQQSLDQGLQFLIQYYNGEERAKGNILERFSAQQFPDLHSELNLSSLELGDSALYFCASSVQPNTEAFFGQGTRLTVV.

The chain carries TRBV5-1 and TRBJ1-1; TRBD1 matches at 9 bases. This CDR3 contains 16 residues. The germline gives CDR1 SGHRS, CDR2 YFSETQ. The ends lost 3 bases at V and 1 base at J; junction bases unmatched: 7. The CDR3 DNA follows: TGCGCCAGCAGCTGGACAGGGGCCGCACCGAACACTGAAGCTTTCTTT. Translation gives CASSWTGAAPNTEAFF.

This clone was picked up a small number of times. V gene TRBV6-5 combines with J gene TRBJ1-5; the D gene is possibly TRBD1 (5 bases). Trimming took 4 bases from V and 1 from J, leaving 8 bases between them. Germline V gene data show CDR1 as MNHEY and CDR2 as SVGAGI. The CDR3 has 14 amino acids. The CDR3 bases are TGTGCCAGCAGTTCTAAGGGGAGCAATCAGCCCCAGCATTTT. Translated, it gives CASSSKGSNQPQHF.

This sequence joins TRBV10-3 and TRBJ1-3; perhaps TRBD1 as D (5 bases). V lost 7 bases and J lost 9, with 19 bases in between. The CDR3 runs 14 residues. Germline loops: CDR1 ENHRY, CDR2 SYGVKD. CDR3 region: CAITNPSNGATIYF. In DNA, the CDR3 is TGTGCCATCACGAATCCCTCGAATGGGGCCACCATATATTTT.

This clone appeared a single time. The chain is built from TRBV5-5 and TRBJ1-5, with D maybe TRBD1 (5 bases). Germline loops: CDR1 SGHKS, CDR2 YYEKEE (reference sequence). This CDR3 contains 16 residues. V was trimmed by 0 bases and J by 2 bases, leaving 12 bases between them. The CDR3 sequence: CASSLEMTERNQPQHF. CDR3 in DNA: TGTGCCAGCAGCTTGGAGATGACAGAGCGCAATCAGCCCCAGCATTTT.

This clone has only one observation. V and J are TRBV6-5 and TRBJ2-5, with 7 bases lining up with TRBD1. Germline assignment: CDR1 MNHEY and CDR2 SVGAGI. The ends lost 5 bases at V and 3 bases at J; junction bases unmatched: 3. This CDR3 comprises 13 residues. DNA for the CDR3: TGTGCCAGCAGTCGACAGGGTGAAGAGACCCAGTACTTC. This encodes CASSRQGEETQYF.

V is TRBV15 and J is TRBJ2-3, with 8 positions matching TRBD2. CDR1 is LNHNV, CDR2 YYDKDF, per germline (reference sequence). V was clipped by 1 base and J by 3 bases; unmatched bases: 6. The CDR3 is 16 residues long. CDR3 amino acids: CATSRGRGLDTDTQYF. Here the CDR3 DNA reads TGTGCCACCAGCAGAGGCCGGGGACTAGATACAGATACGCAGTATTTT.

This clone was counted between two and nine times. The chain uses TRBV28 and TRBJ1-1; D ambiguous. The CDR3 has 11 residues. Germline V lookup: CDR1 MDHEN, CDR2 SYDVKM. The V end lost 5 bases, the J end lost 10 bases, and 11 bases lay between the germline ends. CDR3 nucleotide sequence: TGTGCCAGCAGTGAACTCGGTGGAGCTTTCTTT. Translated, it gives CASSELGGAFF. Filled out from reference TRBV28 and TRBJ1-1, the complete variable domain reads DVKVTQSSRYLVKRTGEKVFLECVQDMDHENMFWYRQDPGLGLRLIYFSYDVKMKEKGDIPEGYSVSREKKERFSLILESASTNQTSMYLCASSELGGAFFGQGTRLTVV.

The V gene is TRBV2, the J gene TRBJ2-7; 10 nucleotides agree with TRBD1. Unmatched junction bases numbered 4, after V lost 7 bases and J lost 4 bases. Germline-derived CDR1 and CDR2 are SNHLY and FYNNEI. This CDR3 is 13 amino acids long. CDR3 nucleotide sequence: TGTGCCAGCAATGGACAGGGGGGATACGAGCAGTACTTC. Translation: CASNGQGGYEQYF.

The rearrangement uses TRBV7-6 and TRBJ2-2, with 9 bases that match TRBD1. V shed 6 bases, J shed 4 bases, and the junction held 6 bases outside the gene matches. CDR3 length equals 15 residues. Looked up from germline, CDR1 is SGHVS and CDR2 is FNYEAQ. In DNA, the CDR3 is TGTGCCAGCAGTCGGGACAGGGCTAGCACCGGGGAGCTGTTTTTT. Translation: CASSRDRASTGELFF.

The chain combines TRBV6-5 with TRBJ1-1; D remains ambiguous. The CDR3 runs 12 residues. V was pared by 5 bases and J by 3 bases, with 7 bases between. The germline gives CDR1 MNHEY, CDR2 SVGAGI. CDR3 in amino acids: CASSTRDTEAFF. The CDR3 nucleotides read TGTGCCAGCAGTACGAGAGACACTGAAGCTTTCTTT.

This chain joins TRBV27 and TRBJ2-4; D possibly uses TRBD1 or TRBD2 (7 bases each). The CDR3 runs to 14 residues. Trimming stripped 2 bases from V and 6 bases from J, with 11 bases between. Germline V gene sequence: CDR1 MNHEY, CDR2 SMNVEV (reference sequence). The CDR3 spells CASSLAGGVNIQYF. In nucleotides, the CDR3 is TGTGCCAGCAGTTTAGCAGGGGGGGTAAACATTCAGTACTTC.

The rearrangement uses TRBV11-3 and TRBJ2-7; TRBD1 aligns across 8 bases. Germline V gives CDR1 SGHNT, CDR2 YENEEA. This CDR3 comprises 14 residues. J lost 3 bases, V lost 1 base, and 2 bases had no gene match. The CDR3 region has the DNA TGTGCCAGCAGCTTAGGGGACAGGAGCTACGAGCAGTACTTC. It codes for CASSLGDRSYEQYF.

The chain recombines TRBV19 with TRBJ1-6, with D possibly being TRBD1 (5 bases). CDR1 is LNHDA and CDR2 is SQIVND in the germline V gene (reference sequence). Trimming shortened V by 5 bases and J by 0 bases, and 11 bases separated the two germline ends. The CDR3 covers 16 residues. CDR3 DNA sequence: TGTGCCAGTAGTGGGACGGCGAGCTCCTATAATTCACCCCTCCACTTT. Translated: CASSGTASSYNSPLHF.

V is TRBV9 and J is TRBJ1-4; possibly TRBD1 for D (5 bases). The germline CDR1 and CDR2 sequences are SGDLS and YYNGEE. Trimming stripped 4 bases from V and 2 bases from J, with 9 bases between. This CDR3 comprises 14 residues. The CDR3 protein is CASSQGRTNEKLFF. The CDR3 region has the DNA TGTGCCAGCAGCCAGGGACGGACTAATGAAAAACTGTTTTTT.

The chain carries TRBV30 and TRBJ1-1; TRBD1 matches at 7 bases. V trimming: 6 bases; J trimming: 7 bases; junction bases outside the gene matches: 8. The length of the CDR3 is 12 residues. Germline assignment: CDR1 GTSNPN and CDR2 SVGIG (reference sequence). The CDR3 bases are TGTGCCTGCCACAGGGGTAGTAGTGAAGCTTTCTTT. Residues: CACHRGSSEAFF.

This chain links TRBV4-1 with TRBJ2-5; a weak D match, TRBD1 (5 bases). Germline-derived CDR1 and CDR2 are MGHRA and YSYEKL. The CDR3 loop spans 15 amino acids. The V end lost 1 base, the J end lost 1 base, and 10 bases lay between the germline ends. The CDR3 protein is CASSQGGRSQETQYF. CDR3 nucleotides: TGCGCCAGCAGCCAAGGGGGCCGGTCCCAAGAGACCCAGTACTTC.

J is TRBJ2-1 and V is TRBV7-2; 7 nucleotides line up with TRBD1. The trim removed 4 bases at V and 7 bases at J, leaving 7 bases unmatched. Germline CDR1 SGHTA, CDR2 FQGNSA. This CDR3 has 14 residues. In DNA, the CDR3 is TGTGCCAGCAGCTCGGACAGGTCTAGGAATGAGCAGTTCTTC. Its translation is CASSSDRSRNEQFF.

The table lists this clone with a count of one. DNA for the CDR3: TGTGCCAGCAGCCGACAGGAGGAACAGCCCCAGCATTTT. Translating it yields CASSRQEEQPQHF. The genes are TRBV2 and TRBJ1-5, with D perhaps matching TRBD1 (6 bases). The germline V gene encodes CDR1 SNHLY and CDR2 FYNNEI. The CDR3 length is 13 residues. V lost 6 bases, J lost 7 bases, and 13 bases lay in between. The complete variable domain, with remaining parts taken from reference TRBV2 and TRBJ1-5, reads EPEVTQTPSHQVTQMGQEVILRCVPISNHLYFYWYRQILGQKVEFLVSFYNNEISEKSEIFDDQFSVERPDGSNFTLKIRSTKLEDSAMYFCASSRQEEQPQHFGDGTRLSIL.

The chain couples TRBV25-1 to TRBJ2-3, with D tentatively TRBD1 (5 bases). With 2 bases removed from V and 1 base from J, the gap between germline ends came to 7 bases. Per the germline V gene, CDR1 is MGHDK and CDR2 is SYGVNS. The CDR3 length is 14 residues. CDR3 protein: CASSERGRTDTQYF. CDR3 DNA: TGTGCCAGCAGTGAAAGGGGTCGCACAGATACGCAGTATTTT.

V gene TRBV5-1 combines with J gene TRBJ2-7; D may be TRBD1 (7 bases). The CDR3 contains 15 residues. Germline assignment: CDR1 SGHRS and CDR2 YFSETQ. V lost 4 bases to trimming and J lost 6 bases, with 20 bases between them. The CDR3 nucleotides read TGCGCCAGCAGCCCTCAGACAGGGTCCGGGGGCGAGCAGTACTTC. Protein product: CASSPQTGSGGEQYF. Full variable domain (remainder filled in from reference TRBV5-1 and TRBJ2-7): KAGVTQTPRYLIKTRGQQVTLSCSPISGHRSVSWYQQTPGQGLQFLFEYFSETQRNKGNFPGRFSGRQFSNSRSEMNVSTLELGDSALYLCASSPQTGSGGEQYFGPGTRLTVT.

By share, this clone ranks as medium-sized. The genes are TRBV6-1 and TRBJ1-5; no clear D. Trimming removed 3 bases at V and 3 bases at J, with 18 bases between. The CDR3 totals 17 residues. The germline V gene encodes CDR1 MNHNS and CDR2 SASEGT. The CDR3 here is CASSDRVRAGVNQPQHF. CDR3 in DNA: TGTGCCAGCAGTGATAGAGTCCGGGCTGGCGTCAATCAGCCCCAGCATTTT.

The rearrangement links TRBV14 to TRBJ1-1; D gene ambiguous. Trimming took off 0 bases at V and 1 base at J, with 6 bases between the two ends. CDR3 length: 14 residues. Germline V gene sequence: CDR1 SGHDN, CDR2 FVKESK. CDR3 coding DNA: TGTGCCAGCAGCCAAGATCTACCGAACACTGAAGCTTTCTTT. It is translated as CASSQDLPNTEAFF.

This sequence joins TRBV15 and TRBJ2-3, with D maybe TRBD1 (6 bases). V was trimmed by 3 bases and J by 1 base, leaving 14 bases between them. Germline V lookup: CDR1 LNHNV, CDR2 YYDKDF (reference sequence). CDR3 length: 16 residues. This CDR3 is CATSRGTTPRTDTQYF. CDR3 coding DNA: TGTGCCACCAGCAGGGGGACAACCCCTCGCACAGATACGCAGTATTTT. The variable domain in full, completed from reference TRBV15 and TRBJ2-3, reads DAMVIQNPRYQVTQFGKPVTLSCSQTLNHNVMYWYQQKSSQAPKLLFHYYDKDFNNEADTPDNFQSRRPNTSFCFLDIRSPGLGDTAMYLCATSRGTTPRTDTQYFGPGTRLTVL.

This clone was recorded only once. J is TRBJ1-1 and V is TRBV2; TRBD1 is a possible D gene (5 bases). There are 13 residues in the CDR3. The V gene lost 6 bases and the J gene lost 2 bases, with 10 bases spanning the gap. Looked up from germline, CDR1 is SNHLY and CDR2 is FYNNEI. The CDR3, as DNA: TGTGCCAGCAGGGGGGAGGGAAACACTGAAGCTTTCTTT. Translation gives CASRGEGNTEAFF. Full variable domain (outside the CDR3, taken from reference TRBV2 and TRBJ1-1): EPEVTQTPSHQVTQMGQEVILRCVPISNHLYFYWYRQILGQKVEFLVSFYNNEISEKSEIFDDQFSVERPDGSNFTLKIRSTKLEDSAMYFCASRGEGNTEAFFGQGTRLTVV.